This note documents a single T cell receptor beta chain sequence. The data derive from a study of blood T cell repertoires in COVID-19. Across the whole study: Collection of acute and convalescent COVID-19 samples took place in the United States, Italy and Spain.

This CDR3 is 17 amino acids long. Germline-derived CDR1 and CDR2 are MDHEN and SYDVKM. The V segment lost 2 bases and the J segment 5 bases; nucleotides outside the gene matches: 12. Recruitment covered about two dozen US areas and drew participants whose ages spanned about 18 to 100 years. For recovered donors of Cohort 3, there were two negative PCRs, clearance, or symptom resolution. The assay was immunoSEQ multiplex PCR, and TCRdb's table has in-frame clones only and misses some. The repertoire holds about 150,000 clones, about nine tenths seen once, with around 4.5% in the top ten. The chain employs TRBV28 and TRBJ2-1, with TRBD2 identical over 7 bases. The clonotype was recovered from a middle-aged man who had recovered from COVID-19. Sequencing was performed on PBMCs or T cells enriched from blood (not recorded which). CDR3 DNA: TGTGCCAGCAGTTTAAGCCCGGGGGACTACTGGGACAATGAGCAGTTCTTC. Translation gives CASSLSPGDYWDNEQFF.